A single sample is the source of the 14 T cell receptor beta chains below, sequenced in a study of T cells in Graves' hyperthyroidism and ophthalmopathy. RNA transcripts were the template for amplifying TCR beta CDR3 regions. First-round RT-PCR with HTBI primers amplified the TCR CDR3 region. TCRdb reprocessed the multiplex PCR reads via MiXCR and lists one record per CDR3 protein. The sample includes around 350,000 distinct CDR3 sequences, approximately 19% seen only once; the top ten take about 3.7%. The sample was blood. These receptors were obtained from a woman between 18 and 29 years old with Graves' hyperthyroidism.

Note on this clonotype: A much larger clone differs by one base, so this may be a read error. The chain combines TRBV20-1 with TRBJ1-1; D unclear. The CDR3 loop spans 14 amino acids. Trimming removed 1 base at V and 2 bases at J, with 11 bases between. Germline lookup yields CDR1 DFQATT and CDR2 SNEGSKA (reference sequence). CDR3 sequence reads: CSARVSTINTEAFF. For the CDR3, the DNA is TGCAGTGCTAGAGTCAGTACCATAAACACTGAAGCTTTCTTT.

This clonotype has a count of ten or more. This sequence joins TRBV29-1 and TRBJ1-2; D is unresolved. CDR1 and CDR2 (germline): SQVTM, ANQGSEA. CDR3 length: 12 amino acids. Trimming removed 4 bases from V and 9 bases from J, with 15 bases in between. Written as DNA, the CDR3 is TGCAGCGTTGTGAGGGCCCCTACGAGCTACACCTTC. It is translated as CSVVRAPTSYTF.

This clonotype was observed many times. The CDR3 nucleotides are TGCGCCAGCCTCGACTCGGGAAGTATTAACTATGGCTACACCTTC. Translated, it gives CASLDSGSINYGYTF. The chain has TRBV10-2 and TRBJ1-2; no reliable D call. Germline CDR1 reads WSHSY; CDR2 reads SAAADI. V dropped 8 bases and J dropped 1 base, with 17 bases sitting between them. The CDR3 contains 15 residues.

This clonotype was found many times. The genes are TRBV18 and TRBJ1-2; D gene ambiguous. Germline values: CDR1 KGHSH, CDR2 LQKENI. V was pared by 3 bases and J by 7 bases, with 9 bases between. This CDR3 is built from 12 residues. The CDR3 sequence: CASSPGESGYTF. For the CDR3, the DNA is TGTGCCAGCTCACCCGGCGAGAGTGGCTACACCTTC.

This clonotype was seen repeatedly, ten times or more. This chain uses TRBV20-1 with TRBJ2-7; 11 bases match TRBD2. Germline CDR1 reads DFQATT; CDR2 reads SNEGSKA (reference sequence). The CDR3 length is 15 residues. V was clipped by 2 bases and J by 2 bases; unmatched bases: 5. This chain's CDR3 is CSARPRLAGPYEQYF. The CDR3 DNA reads TGCAGTGCTAGACCTAGACTAGCGGGACCCTACGAGCAGTACTTC.

This clonotype came up many times. The chain links TRBV6-2 or TRBV6-3 to TRBJ2-4; the match to TRBD1 covers 7 bases. V lost 4 bases and J lost 9; bases outside the gene matches: 18. The germline gives CDR1 MNHEY, CDR2 SVGEGT. The CDR3 covers 17 residues. In DNA, the CDR3 is TGTGCCAGCAGTTGGACCAGGGACAGAGGTTGGGATGGCATTCAGTACTTC. The encoded protein is CASSWTRDRGWDGIQYF.

This clonotype has at least ten counts. The CDR3 coding sequence is TGTGCCAGCAGGAGGATATCAGGACTCGGCAATCAGCCCCAGCATTTT. Translated: CASRRISGLGNQPQHF. The rearrangement links TRBV6-1 to TRBJ1-5; D is unresolved. V was trimmed by 6 bases and J by 2 bases, leaving 17 bases between them. The CDR3 extends over 16 amino acids. Germline lookup yields CDR1 MNHNS and CDR2 SASEGT.

In its sample, this clonotype was seen many times. The chain uses TRBV6-5 and TRBJ1-5; D not certain. V gave up 5 bases and J gave up 0 bases, with 11 bases separating them. The germline V gene encodes CDR1 MNHEY and CDR2 SVGAGI. CDR3 length: 15 amino acids. CDR3 in DNA: TGTGCCAGCAGTACCCGACAACCTAGCAATCAGCCCCAGCATTTT. Translation: CASSTRQPSNQPQHF.

The rearrangement uses TRBV4-1 and TRBJ2-7; D might be TRBD1 (6 bases). The CDR3 has 16 residues. The germline gives CDR1 MGHRA, CDR2 YSYEKL. Trimming took 0 bases from V and 4 from J, leaving 16 bases between them. This CDR3 is CASSQEAPGDRYEQYF. The CDR3 coding sequence is TGCGCCAGCAGCCAAGAAGCGCCAGGGGATAGGTACGAGCAGTACTTC.

This clonotype was recorded a few times. A much larger clone differs from this one at a single base, so this may be a read error. The J gene is TRBJ2-7, the V gene TRBV12-3 or TRBV12-4; 11 bases fit TRBD2. This CDR3 has 13 residues. CDR3 bases: TGTGCCAGCAGTTGGGGACTAGCGGCCGAGCAGCACTTC. It specifies CASSWGLAAEQHF.

This clonotype was recorded at least ten times. The J gene is TRBJ1-2, the V gene TRBV30; no firm D call. The CDR3 runs 14 residues. Germline CDR1 is GTSNPN and CDR2 is SVGIG (reference sequence). V lost 2 bases, J lost 4 bases, and 14 bases lay in between. The CDR3 nucleotides are TGTGCCTGGAGTACCACCCGGCGCAGCTATGGCTACACCTTC. This codes for CAWSTTRRSYGYTF.

On this clonotype itself: Just one base apart from a much larger clone, this may be a read error. The J gene is TRBJ1-2, the V gene TRBV19, with D possibly matching TRBD1 (5 bases). Trimming took off 5 bases at V and 7 bases at J, with 11 bases between the two ends. The CDR3 loop spans 12 amino acids. CDR1 is LNHDA, CDR2 SQIVND, per germline (reference sequence). CDR3 sequence reads: CASSLDGAGYTF. CDR3 coding DNA: TGTGCCAGTAGTCTGGACGGGGCTGGCTACACCTTC.

This clonotype was counted at least ten times. The J gene is TRBJ1-3, the V gene TRBV11-1; D unclear. The V gene lost 5 bases and the J gene lost 2 bases, with 19 bases spanning the gap. The germline V gene has CDR1 SGHAT and CDR2 FQDESV (reference sequence). The CDR3 is 17 amino acids. The DNA of the CDR3 is TGTGCCAGCAGCCCGGCGTGGGCGACCGATGCTGGAAACACCATATATTTT. This encodes CASSPAWATDAGNTIYF.

Many counts were recorded for this clonotype. The chain links TRBV6-1 to TRBJ2-5, with 8 bases that match TRBD2. CDR3 size: 14 residues. J lost 5 bases, V lost 6 bases, and 8 bases had no gene match. Germline lookup yields CDR1 MNHNS and CDR2 SASEGT. CDR3 residues: CASRTGLAGETQYF. The CDR3 nucleotides are TGTGCCAGCAGGACCGGGCTAGCGGGTGAGACCCAGTACTTC.